This is a list of T cell receptor beta chains from one sample in a study of blood T cell repertoires in COVID-19. The protocol was immunoSEQ multiplex PCR, while the TCRdb copy is restricted to in-frame clones and leaves out a portion. The sample includes approximately 670,000 clones, about nine tenths of them seen just once. The specimen was peripheral blood. The receptors here all came from a woman aged 18 to 35 with acute or convalescent COVID-19. Each CDR3 is given with its conserved first and last residue. A D gene is named only where the DNA matches it firmly. Rows may omit the clone size; those that give it use once, few, many or a size class.

D	V	J	size	DNA	CDR3
TRBD2	TRBV5-4	TRBJ2-1	few	TGTGCCAGCAGCTTGCCAGCGGGGGGTCAGAATGAGCAGTTCTTC	CASSLPAGGQNEQFF
TRBD1	TRBV7-9	TRBJ2-7	.	TGTGCCAGCAGCCTCGGGACAGGGAACTCCTACGAGCAGTACTTC	CASSLGTGNSYEQYF
.	TRBV6-1	TRBJ1-1	.	TGTGCCAGCAGTGAAGCGGGGAGAGTTGCTTTCTTT	CASSEAGRVAFF
.	TRBV12-3/TRBV12-4	TRBJ1-5	.	TGTGCCAGCAGTGAGGGCGGGGATCAGCCCCAGCATTTT	CASSEGGDQPQHF
.	TRBV4-1	TRBJ2-7	.	TGCGCCAGCAGCCAAGTTCGCCAGGATTTGTACTACGAGCAGTACTTC	CASSQVRQDLYYEQYF
.	TRBV9	TRBJ2-7	.	TGTGCCAGCAGCGCAGGGGCCGGCTCCTACGAGCAGTACTTC	CASSAGAGSYEQYF
TRBD1	TRBV12-3/TRBV12-4	TRBJ1-1	.	TGTGCCAGTTTCACAGGGGGCCGGACTGAAGCTTTCTTT	CASFTGGRTEAFF
.	TRBV27	TRBJ1-6	.	TGTGCCAGCAGTTTATTCGGACAGTTGAATTCACCCCTCCACTTT	CASSLFGQLNSPLHF
.	TRBV6-5	TRBJ1-2	.	TGTGCCAGCAGTTATACCTACAGCTATGGCTACACCTTC	CASSYTYSYGYTF
.	TRBV9	TRBJ1-1	.	TGTGCCAGCAGCCCCCTAGGGGTGGGGAACACTGAAGCTTTCTTT	CASSPLGVGNTEAFF
.	TRBV19	TRBJ2-1	.	TGTGCCAGTAGTATTTACGGGGGAAATAGGGGCAATGAGCAGTTCTTC	CASSIYGGNRGNEQFF
TRBD1	TRBV2	TRBJ2-7	.	TGTGCCAGCAGTGAAGCGTCAGGCAGGGGGAACTACGAGCAGTACTTC	CASSEASGRGNYEQYF
.	TRBV14	TRBJ1-2	.	TGTGCCAGCAGCCAAGAGTCGGCGGATAGTTTACCCTCCTATGGCTACACCTTC	CASSQESADSLPSYGYTF
.	TRBV25-1	TRBJ1-2	once	TGTGCCAGCAGGGGAATGGAGGGAAAAGGCTACACCTTC	CASRGMEGKGYTF
.	TRBV5-1	TRBJ2-5	.	TGCGCCTCCCGTCAGGGGGAGACCCAGTACTTC	CASRQGETQYF
TRBD1	TRBV7-6	TRBJ2-1	.	TGTGCCAGCAGCGCCGGGACAGGGGGCCCCAATGAGCAGTTCTTC	CASSAGTGGPNEQFF
TRBD1	TRBV29-1	TRBJ2-1	few	TGCAGCGTTGAAGGCGACAGGGGGGACAATGAGCAGTTCTTC	CSVEGDRGDNEQFF
.	TRBV6-5	TRBJ1-1	.	TGTGCCAGCAGTTACAGGGCAGGGATGAACACTGAAGCTTTCTTT	CASSYRAGMNTEAFF
.	TRBV6-6	TRBJ1-5	.	TGTGCCAGCCGAAACGGGGTCGTTAATCAGCCCCAGCATTTT	CASRNGVVNQPQHF
.	TRBV2	TRBJ1-6	once	TGTGCCAGCAGTGCACAGCGGAATAATTCACCCCTCCACTTT	CASSAQRNNSPLHF
TRBD1	TRBV30	TRBJ1-5	.	TGTGCCTGGAGTGAGCAGGGGGAGCAGCCCCAGCATTTT	CAWSEQGEQPQHF
TRBD2	TRBV18	TRBJ2-7	.	TGTGCCAGCTCACCACCGGGACTAGCCCCGTACGAGCAGTACTTC	CASSPPGLAPYEQYF
TRBD2	TRBV7-2	TRBJ2-3	.	TGTGCCAGCAGCTACCCGGATCTAGCGGTCATTACGCAGTATTTT	CASSYPDLAVITQYF
.	TRBV9	TRBJ1-1	.	TGTGCCAGCAGCCCGTCGGGGGAGAGGGCTTTCTTT	CASSPSGERAFF
.	TRBV7-7	TRBJ1-1	.	TGTGCCAGCAGCCATGGTGGGAGGTGGACTGAAGCTTTCTTT	CASSHGGRWTEAFF
.	TRBV9	TRBJ2-3	.	TGTGCCAGCAGCCCCTTAGAAAGAACAGATACGCAGTATTTT	CASSPLERTDTQYF
TRBD1	TRBV30	TRBJ1-3	.	TGTGCCTGGAGTATAGGGGGCGAACGAAACACCATATATTTT	CAWSIGGERNTIYF